This T cell receptor (beta chain) was retrieved from a study of CD8 T cells in ankylosing spondylitis. Study outcomes and limitations: Disease-linked clones reportedly concentrated significantly in matched ankylosing spondylitis synovial fluid. A motif of 8 or 9 highly homologous TCR beta variants was seen as apparently characteristic of ankylosing spondylitis blood. Previously reported in reactive arthritis synovial fluid and blood were some of the motif variants.

CDR1 is DFQATT, CDR2 SNEGSKA, per germline (reference sequence). The CDR3 has 12 residues. Trimming cost V 2 bases and J 9 bases; bases outside gene matches: 3. This clonotype was detected many times. The target antigen is unknown. TCRdb re-called the 5' RACE reads with MiXCR, one entry per CDR3 protein. The sample comprises approximately 140,000 distinct CDR3 sequences, roughly 8.8% of which are singletons, and roughly 3.3% rests with the top ten. The sequencing input was blood, either unsorted or a sorted T cell fraction (not recorded which). The chain links TRBV20-1 to TRBJ2-1, with TRBD1 matching 8 bases. The receptor's source is a male donor with ankylosing spondylitis or in good health (not recorded which). The CDR3 sequence: CSARRTGLEQFF. The CDR3 coding sequence is TGCAGTGCTAGACGGACAGGGCTTGAGCAGTTCTTC.